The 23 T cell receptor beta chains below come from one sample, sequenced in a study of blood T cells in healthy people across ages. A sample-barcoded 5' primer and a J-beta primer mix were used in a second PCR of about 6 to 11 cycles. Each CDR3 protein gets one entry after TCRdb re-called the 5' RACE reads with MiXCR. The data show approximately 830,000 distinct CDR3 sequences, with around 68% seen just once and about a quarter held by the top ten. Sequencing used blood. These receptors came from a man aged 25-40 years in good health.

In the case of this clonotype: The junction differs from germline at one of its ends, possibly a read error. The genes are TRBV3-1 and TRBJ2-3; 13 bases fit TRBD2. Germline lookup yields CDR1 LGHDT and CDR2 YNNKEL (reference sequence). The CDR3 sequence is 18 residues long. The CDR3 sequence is CASSPPSALAGGPDTRYF. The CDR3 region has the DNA TGTGCCAGCAGCCCCCCCAGCGCACTAGCGGGGGGGCCAGATACGCGGTATTTT.

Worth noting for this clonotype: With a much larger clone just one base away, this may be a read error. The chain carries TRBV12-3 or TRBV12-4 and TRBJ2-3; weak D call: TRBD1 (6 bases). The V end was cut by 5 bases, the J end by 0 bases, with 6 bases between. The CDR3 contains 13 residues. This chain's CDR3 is CASSGQSTDTQYF. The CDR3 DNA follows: TGTGCCAGCAGTGGACAGAGCACAGATACGCAGTATTTT.

CDR3 residues: CSEQLDGNTEAFF. The CDR3 nucleotides are TGCAGCGAGCAACTCGACGGGAACACTGAAGCTTTCTTT. This chain links TRBV29-1 with TRBJ1-1; D unclear. Trimming removed 7 bases from V and 1 base from J, with 13 bases in between. The CDR3 runs to 13 residues. Germline V gene lookup returns CDR1 SQVTM and CDR2 ANQGSEA.

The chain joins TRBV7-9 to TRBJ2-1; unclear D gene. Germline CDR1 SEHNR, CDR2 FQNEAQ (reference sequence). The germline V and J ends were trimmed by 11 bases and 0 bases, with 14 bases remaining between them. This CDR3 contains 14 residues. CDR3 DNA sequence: TGTGCCGGTTTACAAACGAGCTCCTACAATGAGCAGTTCTTC. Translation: CAGLQTSSYNEQFF.

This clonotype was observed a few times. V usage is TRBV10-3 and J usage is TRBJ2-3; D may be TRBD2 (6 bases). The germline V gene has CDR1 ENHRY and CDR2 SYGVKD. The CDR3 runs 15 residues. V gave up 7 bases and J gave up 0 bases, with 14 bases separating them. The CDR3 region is CAIKPSVWSTDTQYF. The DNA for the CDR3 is TGTGCCATCAAACCTAGCGTCTGGAGCACAGATACGCAGTATTTT.

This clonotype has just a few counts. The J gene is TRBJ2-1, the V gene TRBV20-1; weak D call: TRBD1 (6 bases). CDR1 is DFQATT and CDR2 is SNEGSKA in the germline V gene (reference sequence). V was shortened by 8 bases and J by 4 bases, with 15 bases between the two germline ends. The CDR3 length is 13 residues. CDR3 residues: CSQKGQSYNEQFF. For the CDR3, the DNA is TGCAGTCAAAAAGGACAGAGTTACAATGAGCAGTTCTTC.

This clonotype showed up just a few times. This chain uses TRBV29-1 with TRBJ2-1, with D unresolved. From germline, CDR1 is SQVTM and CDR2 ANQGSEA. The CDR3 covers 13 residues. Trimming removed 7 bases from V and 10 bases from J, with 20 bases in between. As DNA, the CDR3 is TGCAGCGGCGTACGTCGTCGGCCTGGCGAGCAGTTCTTC. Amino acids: CSGVRRRPGEQFF.

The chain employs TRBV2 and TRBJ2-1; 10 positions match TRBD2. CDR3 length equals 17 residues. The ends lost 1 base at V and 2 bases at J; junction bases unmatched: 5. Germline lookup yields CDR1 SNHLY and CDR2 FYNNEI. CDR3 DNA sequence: TGTGCCAGCAGTGAAGGGTCACTAGCGGGGCCCTACAATGAGCAGTTCTTC. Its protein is CASSEGSLAGPYNEQFF.

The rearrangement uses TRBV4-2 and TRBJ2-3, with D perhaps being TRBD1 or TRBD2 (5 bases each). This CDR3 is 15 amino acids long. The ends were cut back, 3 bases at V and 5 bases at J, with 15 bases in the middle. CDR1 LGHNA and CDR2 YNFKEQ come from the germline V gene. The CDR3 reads CASSHPSDGGDTQYF. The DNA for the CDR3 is TGTGCCAGCAGCCATCCCTCGGATGGGGGAGATACGCAGTATTTT.

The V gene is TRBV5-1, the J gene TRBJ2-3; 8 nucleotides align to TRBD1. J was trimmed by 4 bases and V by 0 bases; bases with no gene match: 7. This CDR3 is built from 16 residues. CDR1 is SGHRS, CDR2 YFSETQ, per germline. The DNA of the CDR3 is TGCGCCAGCAGCTTGGTTGGCAGGGGGCTTCCAGATACGCAGTATTTT. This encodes CASSLVGRGLPDTQYF.

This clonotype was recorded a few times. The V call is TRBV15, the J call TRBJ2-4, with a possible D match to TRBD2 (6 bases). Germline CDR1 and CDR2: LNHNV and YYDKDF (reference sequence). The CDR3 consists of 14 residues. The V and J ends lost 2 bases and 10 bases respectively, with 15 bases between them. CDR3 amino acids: CATSRPTSSHIQYF. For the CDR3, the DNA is TGTGCCACCAGCAGACCGACTAGTTCCCATATTCAGTACTTC.

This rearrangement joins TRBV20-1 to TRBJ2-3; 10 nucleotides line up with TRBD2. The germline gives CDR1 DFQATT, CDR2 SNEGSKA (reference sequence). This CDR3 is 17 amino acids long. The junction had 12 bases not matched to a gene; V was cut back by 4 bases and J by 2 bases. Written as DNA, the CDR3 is TGCAGTGCTAAAAAGCGGGGGGGCACACTAATCACAGATACGCAGTATTTT. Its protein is CSAKKRGGTLITDTQYF.

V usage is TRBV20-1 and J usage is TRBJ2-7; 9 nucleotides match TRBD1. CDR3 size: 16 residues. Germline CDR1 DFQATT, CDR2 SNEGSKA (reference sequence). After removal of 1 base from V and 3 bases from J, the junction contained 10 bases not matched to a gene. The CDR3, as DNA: TGCAGTGCTAGAGTTATTCACAGGGGGCTTAGCTACGAGCAGTACTTC. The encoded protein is CSARVIHRGLSYEQYF.

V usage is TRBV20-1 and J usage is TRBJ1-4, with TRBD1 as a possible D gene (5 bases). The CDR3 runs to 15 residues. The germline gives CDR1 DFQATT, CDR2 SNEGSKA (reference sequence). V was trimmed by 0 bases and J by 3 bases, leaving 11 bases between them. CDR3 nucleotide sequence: TGCAGTGCTAGAGATGGCAGGGCCGCTAATGAAAAACTGTTTTTT. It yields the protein CSARDGRAANEKLFF.

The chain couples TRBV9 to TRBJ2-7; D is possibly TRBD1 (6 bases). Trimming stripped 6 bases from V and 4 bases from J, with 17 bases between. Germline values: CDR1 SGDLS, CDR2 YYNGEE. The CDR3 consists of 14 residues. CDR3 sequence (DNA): TGTGCCAGCAACCCTGGGGGCAGCAGTTACGAGCAGTACTTC. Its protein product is CASNPGGSSYEQYF.

Here the CDR3 reads CASSTQGRVAKNIQYF. CDR3 nucleotide sequence: TGCGCCAGCAGCACACAGGGTCGGGTAGCCAAAAACATTCAGTACTTC. The chain is built from TRBV5-1 and TRBJ2-4, with D perhaps matching TRBD1 (6 bases). V was shortened by 4 bases and J by 0 bases, with 14 bases between the two germline ends. CDR3 size: 16 residues. Germline CDR1 is SGHRS and CDR2 is YFSETQ.

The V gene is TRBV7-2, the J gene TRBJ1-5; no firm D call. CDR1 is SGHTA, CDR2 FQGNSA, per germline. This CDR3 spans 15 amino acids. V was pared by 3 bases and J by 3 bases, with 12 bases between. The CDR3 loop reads CASSFRNTFNQPQHF. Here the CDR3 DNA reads TGTGCCAGCAGCTTCCGGAACACCTTCAATCAGCCCCAGCATTTT.

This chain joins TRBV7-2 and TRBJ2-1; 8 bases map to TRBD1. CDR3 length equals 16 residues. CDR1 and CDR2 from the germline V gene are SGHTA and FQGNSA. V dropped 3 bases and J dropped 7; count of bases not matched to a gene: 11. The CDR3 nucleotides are TGTGCCAGCAGCTTCAAGACAGGGGCAGGGGGTAATGAGCAGTTCTTC. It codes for CASSFKTGAGGNEQFF. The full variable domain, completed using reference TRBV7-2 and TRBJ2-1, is GAGVSQSPSNKVTEKGKDVELRCDPISGHTALYWYRQSLGQGLEFLIYFQGNSAPDKSGLPSDRFSAERTGGSVSTLTIQRTQQEDSAVYLCASSFKTGAGGNEQFFGPGTRLTVL.

The CDR3 is CASSLVPGAGANSPLHF. The CDR3, as DNA: TGTGCCAGCAGCTTAGTCCCGGGGGCAGGCGCGAATTCACCCCTCCACTTT. J is TRBJ1-6 and V is TRBV7-9; TRBD1 is a possible D gene (6 bases). The V and J ends lost 1 base and 7 bases respectively, with 17 bases between them. The CDR3 sequence is 17 residues long. Germline lookup yields CDR1 SEHNR and CDR2 FQNEAQ (reference sequence).

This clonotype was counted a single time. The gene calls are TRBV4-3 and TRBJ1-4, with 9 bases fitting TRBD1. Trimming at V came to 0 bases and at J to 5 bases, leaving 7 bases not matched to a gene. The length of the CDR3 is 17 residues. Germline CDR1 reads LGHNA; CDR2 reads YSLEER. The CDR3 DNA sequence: TGCGCCAGCAGCCAAGAGGGCCCGGGGACAGGGAATGAAAAACTGTTTTTT. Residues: CASSQEGPGTGNEKLFF.

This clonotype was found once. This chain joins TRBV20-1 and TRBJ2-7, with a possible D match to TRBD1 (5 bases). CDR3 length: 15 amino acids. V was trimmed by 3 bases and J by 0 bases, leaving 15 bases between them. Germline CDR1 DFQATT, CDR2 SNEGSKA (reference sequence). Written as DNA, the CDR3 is TGCAGTGCTAGCGATAGAACAGGTAGCTCCTACGAGCAGTACTTC. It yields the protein CSASDRTGSSYEQYF.

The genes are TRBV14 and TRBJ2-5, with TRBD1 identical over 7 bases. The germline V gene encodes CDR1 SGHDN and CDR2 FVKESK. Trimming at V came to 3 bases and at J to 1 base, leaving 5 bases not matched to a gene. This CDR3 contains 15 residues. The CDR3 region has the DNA TGTGCCAGCAGCCACTGGGACAGCACCCAAGAGACCCAGTACTTC. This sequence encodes CASSHWDSTQETQYF.

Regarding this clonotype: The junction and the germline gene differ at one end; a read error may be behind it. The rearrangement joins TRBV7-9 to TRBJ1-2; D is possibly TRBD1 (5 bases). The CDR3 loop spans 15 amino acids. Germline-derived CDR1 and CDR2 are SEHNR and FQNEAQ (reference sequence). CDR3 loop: CASSLSGHPVNGYTF. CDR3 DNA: TGTGCCAGCAGCTTATCAGGACACCCAGTCAATGGCTACACTTTC.